This T cell receptor (beta chain) was profiled in a study of graft-versus-host responses after intestinal transplantation. Study context: Anti-thymocyte globulin served as induction for all recipients, who then took tacrolimus and steroids for about three years.

This clone was seen more than once but under ten times. CDR3 size: 15 residues. In germline, CDR1 is ENHRY, CDR2 SYGVKD. Trimming cost V 10 bases and J 3 bases; bases outside gene matches: 9. Assay used: immunoSEQ multiplex PCR; TCRdb lists only in-frame clones, some missing. The sample carries 20,000 to 25,000 clones, around two fifths recorded once. Responders that carried the CFSE label, some 200,000 of them, were plated with some 200,000 irradiated, violet-dye-labeled stimulator cells. Proliferating CFSE-low CD3+CD4+ and CD3+CD8+ responders were sorted after the reaction. This TCR came from a human patient who received an intestinal transplant. Specimen: alloreactive CD8+ T cells from a mixed lymphocyte reaction culture, collected before intestinal transplant. Subset meaning: CFSE-low proliferating T cells sorted from approximately 6-day pre-transplant mixed lymphocyte reaction (GvH or HvG direction). The chain recombines TRBV10-3 with TRBJ2-7, with TRBD2 matching over 13 bases. In nucleotides, the CDR3 is TGTGCCAGCAGGGATCGACTAGCGGGAGGCTACGAGCAGTACTTC. It is translated as CASRDRLAGGYEQYF.